These 9 T cell receptor beta chains originate from one sample sequenced in a study of PD-L1 blockade in urothelial cancer. Libraries were prepared by immunoSEQ multiplex PCR; TCRdb keeps only in-frame clonotypes and omits some of them. The data hold tens of thousands of clones, with 84% observed a single time. Sequences were derived from PBMCs, sampled around atezolizumab (anti-PD-L1) treatment. These receptors were collected from a man aged 40-55 years with urothelial cancer.

V is TRBV2 and J is TRBJ1-2; 12 bases agree with TRBD1. In germline, CDR1 is SNHLY, CDR2 FYNNEI. The CDR3 is 16 residues long. Trimming took 3 bases from V and 3 from J; bases not matched to a gene: 5. The CDR3 protein is CASSEGQGALDYGYTF. The CDR3 coding sequence is TGTGCCAGCAGTGAGGGACAGGGGGCCCTGGACTATGGCTACACCTTC.

The J gene is TRBJ2-3, the V gene TRBV25-1, with 10 bases that match TRBD2. Looked up from germline, CDR1 is MGHDK and CDR2 is SYGVNS. There are 15 residues in the CDR3. With 6 bases clipped from V and 4 bases from J, the junction kept 7 bases outside the gene matches. CDR3 amino acids: CASRKSSGSSDTQYF. The CDR3 coding sequence is TGTGCCAGCAGGAAGTCTAGCGGGAGTTCAGATACGCAGTATTTT.

This chain connects TRBV27 to TRBJ2-3; 10 positions agree with TRBD2. This CDR3 region has 14 residues. The germline CDR1 and CDR2 sequences are MNHEY and SMNVEV (reference sequence). V lost 5 bases and J lost 5; bases outside the gene matches: 4. In DNA form, the CDR3 reads TGTGCCAGCAGTGTCGGACTAGCGGTAGATACGCAGTATTTT. Translating it yields CASSVGLAVDTQYF.

V usage is TRBV30 and J usage is TRBJ2-5; 7 bases align to TRBD1. The J call may be mistaken, given a closer DNA end match to TRBJ2-7. Germline CDR1 is GTSNPN and CDR2 is SVGIG (reference sequence). This CDR3 is built from 15 residues. The chain's CDR3 is CAWRTGTVGSYEQYF. The CDR3, as DNA: TGTGCCTGGAGGACCGGGACAGTAGGTTCCTACGAGCAGTACTTC.

The V and J genes are TRBV7-2 and TRBJ1-2, with D uncertain. The length of the CDR3 is 14 residues. CDR1 and CDR2 from the germline V gene are SGHTA and FQGNSA. The germline V and J ends were trimmed by 5 bases and 3 bases, with 13 bases remaining between them. The CDR3 region has the DNA TGTGCCAGCAGCGGCGGGAGCACCGACTATGGCTACACCTTC. Its protein product is CASSGGSTDYGYTF.

V is TRBV28 and J is TRBJ2-7; a weak D match, TRBD2 (6 bases). The CDR3 runs 14 residues. The V end lost 5 bases, the J end lost 1 base, and 12 bases lay between the germline ends. Germline CDR1 and CDR2: MDHEN and SYDVKM. The CDR3 loop reads CASSPRGKSYEQYF. The CDR3 DNA is TGTGCCAGCAGTCCCCGGGGGAAGTCCTACGAGCAGTACTTC.

In the case of this clone: Other DNA sequences in the sample encode the same CDR3. The chain couples TRBV30 to TRBJ1-5, with D perhaps matching TRBD1 (5 bases). The CDR3 covers 14 residues. V lost 0 bases and J lost 3, with 9 bases in between. From germline, CDR1 is GTSNPN and CDR2 SVGIG (reference sequence). The CDR3 region is CAWSVGADNQPQHF. CDR3 coding DNA: TGTGCCTGGAGTGTTGGGGCGGACAATCAGCCCCAGCATTTT.

As DNA, the CDR3 is TGTGCCAGCAGCTTGGTGGGCCCCTTCATGAACACTGAAGCTTTCTTT. Its protein is CASSLVGPFMNTEAFF. V gene TRBV5-8 combines with J gene TRBJ1-1; D is unclear. V was shortened by 0 bases and J by 0 bases, with 12 bases between the two germline ends. The germline CDR1 and CDR2 sequences are SGHTS and YDEGEE. The CDR3 runs 16 residues. The complete variable domain, with remaining parts taken from reference TRBV5-8 and TRBJ1-1, reads EAGVTQSPTHLIKTRGQQATLRCSPISGHTSVYWYQQALGLGLQFLLWYDEGEERNRGNFPPRFSGRQFPNYSSELNVNALELEDSALYLCASSLVGPFMNTEAFFGQGTRLTVV.

The chain couples TRBV27 to TRBJ2-3; possibly TRBD1 for D (5 bases). The V and J ends lost 5 bases and 2 bases respectively, with 17 bases between them. Germline V lookup: CDR1 MNHEY, CDR2 SMNVEV (reference sequence). This CDR3 is 16 amino acids long. The CDR3 DNA is TGTGCCAGCAGTCGAGACTTTAGGGGCGTCACAGATACGCAGTATTTT. Protein product: CASSRDFRGVTDTQYF.